The clone carrying this T cell receptor (beta chain) has a handful of counts. The antigen is undetermined. This sample was included in a study of early T cells in non-severe SARS-CoV-2 infection. Overall study: Unpaired chains resulted from sequencing bulk RNA of unsorted whole blood. Study-wide points: VDJdb matching favored anti-spike CD8 responses, missing private and CD4 specificities.

The CDR3 loop spans 12 amino acids. Between the trimmed V and J ends, which lost 9 bases and 0 bases, there was a span of 5 bases. Germline-derived CDR1 and CDR2 are LNHDA and SQIVND (reference sequence). Molecules of cDNA were individually given unique molecular identifiers that were attached to them. TCRdb used MiXCR to reprocess the 5' RACE reads, holding one entry per CDR3 protein. The profile covers approximately 50,000 distinct CDR3 sequences, with under 15% appearing a single time and more than 1.1% taken by the ten largest. The rearrangement joins TRBV19 to TRBJ2-2; D ambiguous. The sequence was obtained from an adult who was a healthcare worker with PCR-confirmed SARS-CoV-2 infection or an uninfected control (not recorded which). Sequences were obtained from whole blood. The CDR3 DNA sequence: TGTGCCAGCATTTCGAACACCGGGGAGCTGTTTTTT. Protein sequence: CASISNTGELFF.